This record looks at one T cell receptor beta chain sequence and its context. This entry is derived from a study of T cell responses to AZD1222 COVID-19 vaccine. The ends were cut back, 7 bases at V and 0 bases at J, with 18 bases in the middle. This CDR3 is built from 16 residues. Per germline, CDR1 SNHLY and CDR2 FYNNEI. Whether given at about 4 or about 12 weeks, second doses were pooled. The protocol was immunoSEQ multiplex PCR, while the TCRdb copy is restricted to in-frame clones and leaves out a portion. The repertoire holds over 150,000 clones, approximately 87% seen once, with about 4.3% in the top ten.

Here the sequenced sample was peripheral blood, taken 28 days after the second AZD1222 dose. This TCR came from an adult who received the AZD1222 COVID-19 vaccine. The genes are TRBV2 and TRBJ1-1; D gene ambiguous. The CDR3 nucleotides read TGTGCCAGCAAAGTAACCCCCCCGGGAATGAACACTGAAGCTTTCTTT. Encoded protein: CASKVTPPGMNTEAFF. Full variable domain (remainder filled in from reference TRBV2 and TRBJ1-1): EPEVTQTPSHQVTQMGQEVILRCVPISNHLYFYWYRQILGQKVEFLVSFYNNEISEKSEIFDDQFSVERPDGSNFTLKIRSTKLEDSAMYFCASKVTPPGMNTEAFFGQGTRLTVV.